This T cell receptor (beta chain) is drawn from a study of metastatic and nonmetastatic thyroid tumors. All patients were untreated before thyroid surgery. This clone was detected ten times or more. TCRdb recomputed clones from the PCR reads via MiXCR. The sample carries roughly 40,000 clones, about 16% recorded once. J gave up 3 bases and V 0 bases, and 4 bases lay outside the gene matches. There are 15 residues in the CDR3. CDR1 is MRHNA and CDR2 is SNTAGT in the germline V gene. This TCR was recovered from a female donor with papillary thyroid cancer or a benign thyroid nodule (not recorded which). Some clones in this sample may be carry-over from other donors' samples. The chain uses TRBV6-4 and TRBJ1-1; 7 bases agree with TRBD1. The sequencing sample was made of blood. This CDR3 is CASSDSTGAHTEAFF. Written as DNA, the CDR3 is TGTGCCAGCAGTGACTCTACAGGGGCGCACACTGAAGCTTTCTTT.